This T cell receptor beta chain was identified during a study of blood T cells in healthy people across ages. Overall study: Capturing about one barcoded beta molecule per two T cells was achieved by template switching.

The CDR3 consists of 15 residues. The V gene lost 6 bases and the J gene lost 2 bases, with 20 bases spanning the gap. CDR1 is DFQATT and CDR2 is SNEGSKA in the germline V gene (reference sequence). No fewer than 6 million PBMCs went into each sample. A second PCR, run for about 7 to 11 cycles, used a sample-barcoded 5' primer plus a J-beta primer mix. Per-sample output comprised a minimum of 2.5 million paired-end reads containing CDR3. In TCRdb, the 5' RACE reads were re-called with MiXCR into one record per CDR3 protein. This table holds approximately 730,000 distinct CDR3 sequences, about 53% found once.

What was sequenced was blood. The TCR originated in a man older than 75 in good health. The chain is built from TRBV20-1 and TRBJ2-7; D is perhaps TRBD2 (5 bases). CDR3 sequence (DNA): TGCAGTGCGTCAACCCCACAGACTACCGCCTACGAGCAGTACTTC. Translation gives CSASTPQTTAYEQYF.